These T cell receptor beta chains were read from a single sample in a study of cytomegalovirus exposure and HLA in healthy donors. Sequencing was performed with immunoSEQ multiplex PCR; in TCRdb, only in-frame clones are kept and a portion is missing. The sample yields around 100,000 clones, about four fifths seen once. The sequenced sample was PBMCs. These receptors all stem from a man aged 25-45 years in good health and CMV-seropositive. Both conserved end residues are part of each CDR3. The order of the fields is clone size, J gene, V gene, D gene, CDR3 DNA, CDR3 protein. A D gene is named only where the DNA matches it firmly. For some rows the clone size is stated as once, few or many, or as a class when expanded; others skip it.

. TRBJ1-2 TRBV5-4 . TGTGCCAGCAGCTTGGGGTCAGAGGTTAACTATGGCTACACCTTC CASSLGSEVNYGYTF
. TRBJ2-5 TRBV27 . TGTGCCAGCAGTCTCCATCGGGGGCAAGAGACCCAGTACTTC CASSLHRGQETQYF
. TRBJ2-1 TRBV7-9 . TGTTCCAGCAGCTTATCGTCGGACAGACCCGAGGATGAGCAGTTCTTC CSSSLSSDRPEDEQFF
. TRBJ2-5 TRBV5-1 . TGCGCCAGCAGCTTCGAAGAGACCCAGTACTTC CASSFEETQYF
. TRBJ2-5 TRBV7-9 . TGTGCCAGCAGCTCCGTCAGGGGCGGCCAAGAGACCCAGTACTTC CASSSVRGGQETQYF
. TRBJ2-7 TRBV5-1 . TGCGCCAGCAGCCCCTTGAAACTACTGGGGGCCGACGAGCAGTACTTC CASSPLKLLGADEQYF
few TRBJ2-3 TRBV6-6 TRBD2 TGTGCCAGCAGTTACGGGCGGGGGGTGTCCGATACGCAGTATTTT CASSYGRGVSDTQYF
. TRBJ1-1 TRBV2 TRBD1 TGTGCCAGTGTCCCGCGAGTAACAGGGGAAGCTGAAGCTTTCTTT CASVPRVTGEAEAFF
. TRBJ1-6 TRBV28 . TGTGCCAGCACTTGGGGAACTGGGGCTAATTCACCCCTCCACTTT CASTWGTGANSPLHF
. TRBJ1-4 TRBV10-3 . TGTGCCATCAGTGAGTCGGGGCAGTATAATGAAAAACTGTTTTTT CAISESGQYNEKLFF
. TRBJ1-2 TRBV11-2 TRBD1 TGTGCCAGCAGCTCAATCCCGGACAGGGGGGGTGGCTACACCTTC CASSSIPDRGGGYTF
. TRBJ1-5 TRBV5-1 TRBD1 TGCGCCAGCAGCTTGAAAGAGCCAGGGGGAAACAATCAGCCCCAGCATTTT CASSLKEPGGNNQPQHF
. TRBJ2-3 TRBV7-3 TRBD2 TGTGCCAGCAGCGCTGGACTAGGCGCAGATACGCAGTATTTT CASSAGLGADTQYF
. TRBJ2-3 TRBV5-1 . TGCGCCAGCGCTTCTGACACAAACACAGATACGCAGTATTTT CASASDTNTDTQYF
. TRBJ2-1 TRBV7-2 TRBD2 TGTGCCAGCAGCTTAAGACTAGCGGGTCACAATGAGCAGTTCTTC CASSLRLAGHNEQFF
. TRBJ1-1 TRBV5-1 . TGCGCCAGCAGCCCGGGATTGAACACTGAAGCTTTCTTT CASSPGLNTEAFF
. TRBJ2-1 TRBV5-6 TRBD2 TGTGCCAGCAGCGCAGCTAGCGGGGGGCCTAATGAGCAGTTCTTC CASSAASGGPNEQFF